The clone carrying this T cell receptor (beta chain) was observed once. The method was immunoSEQ multiplex PCR; TCRdb's version includes in-frame clones alone and lacks a portion of them. The sample records about 490,000 clones, around 78% being singletons. The data were taken from a study of shared clonotypes between healthy human individuals. Trimming pared 2 bases from V and 3 bases from J, leaving 11 bases between. CDR3 size: 13 residues. The germline V gene encodes CDR1 GTSNPN and CDR2 SVGIG (reference sequence). The clonotype comes from a woman between 40 and 55 years old in good health. Some clones in this sample may be carry-over from other donors' samples. The rearrangement links TRBV30 to TRBJ2-7, with a weak D call TRBD1 (6 bases). Sequencing was done on a sample of PBMCs. The CDR3 sequence is CAWSMGAYYEQYF. In DNA form, the CDR3 reads TGTGCCTGGAGTATGGGGGCGTACTACGAGCAGTACTTC.